Listed below are T cell receptor beta chains from one sample, sequenced in a study of blood T cell repertoires in COVID-19. Using immunoSEQ multiplex PCR, the repertoire was profiled, and TCRdb retains in-frame clones only, with some absent. The sample holds fewer than 250,000 clones, around 90% seen once. Sequenced: peripheral blood. The receptor set was obtained from a human donor in a cohort sampled during active COVID-19. Both conserved end residues are part of each CDR3. D genes are given only for firm matches. Size values are once, few and many counts, or a class for expanded clones, and some rows have none.

clone_size j_call d_call v_call cdr3_length cdr3_nt cdr3_aa
. TRBJ2-6 . TRBV5-4 17 TGTGCCAGCGCTGGGCCAGGTTCGATCTCTGGGGCCAACGTCCTGACTTTC CASAGPGSISGANVLTF
. TRBJ2-3 TRBD1 TRBV5-3 17 TGTGCCAGAAGCTTTAAGGGGGCGCCGGCCGGCACAGATACGCAGTATTTT CARSFKGAPAGTDTQYF
. TRBJ2-6 TRBD1 TRBV11-2 17 TGTGCCAGCAGCCTAGGACAGGTAACCTCTGGGGCCAACGTCCTGACTTTC CASSLGQVTSGANVLTF
. TRBJ2-7 TRBD1 TRBV11-2 15 TGTGCCAGCAGCTTATTCGGGACAGCCTTCTACGAGCAGTACTTC CASSLFGTAFYEQYF
. TRBJ1-1 . TRBV7-9 12 TGTGCCAGCAGCTTGATGACAGCTGAAGCTTTCTTT CASSLMTAEAFF
. TRBJ2-2 TRBD2 TRBV10-2 18 TGCGCCAGCAGAGCCGGGACTAGCGGGAGGGCCCTTTCCGGGGAGCTGTTTTTT CASRAGTSGRALSGELFF
. TRBJ1-2 . TRBV5-4 16 TGTGCCAGCAGCTTTCGGTTACAGGCGTTTTCTTATGGCTACACCTTC CASSFRLQAFSYGYTF
. TRBJ1-1 TRBD1 TRBV12-5 13 TGTGCTAGTGGTTTGGCAGGGGGCACTGAAGCTTTCTTT CASGLAGGTEAFF
. TRBJ1-2 TRBD1 TRBV7-2 16 TGTGCCAGCAACCCGGGCGGGGGACAGGGATTTCGTGGCTACACCTTC CASNPGGGQGFRGYTF
. TRBJ1-3 . TRBV3-1/TRBV3-2 14 TGTGCCAGCAGCCAAGATTCTTCTGGAAACACCATATATTTT CASSQDSSGNTIYF
. TRBJ2-7 TRBD2 TRBV28 17 TGTGCCAGCAGTTTATCTTCAGGAACTAGCGGGAAGTACGAGCAGTACTTC CASSLSSGTSGKYEQYF
. TRBJ2-2 . TRBV11-3 14 TGTGCCAGCAGCACAGGAGACGTCACCGGGGAGCTGTTTTTT CASSTGDVTGELFF
. TRBJ2-1 . TRBV7-9 11 TGTGCCAGCAGCTTAGAAAGAGCCCGGTTCTTC CASSLERARFF
many TRBJ1-1 . TRBV3-1/TRBV3-2 15 TGTGCCAGCAGCCAAGCCCCAGGGGCGGGGGCTGAAGCTTTCTTT CASSQAPGAGAEAFF
. TRBJ2-3 . TRBV7-2 13 TGTGCCAGCAGCGCCCCCGGTTTAAGTACGCAGTATTTT CASSAPGLSTQYF
. TRBJ2-5 TRBD2 TRBV5-8 15 TGTGCCAGCAGCTTGGCCGCGTCTAGCGGAGAGACCCAGTACTTC CASSLAASSGETQYF
. TRBJ1-1 TRBD1 TRBV27 18 TGTGCCAGCAGTTTACGGACAGGGTTTAATAAAATGAACACTGAAGCTTTCTTT CASSLRTGFNKMNTEAFF
. TRBJ1-4 . TRBV30 15 TGTGCCTGGAGCCTTTCCCTTAGGAGGACGGAAAAACTGTTTTTT CAWSLSLRRTEKLFF
few TRBJ2-3 TRBD2 TRBV5-1 14 TGCGCCAGCAGCTTGGAGGGAGGGACAGATACGCAGTATTTT CASSLEGGTDTQYF
. TRBJ2-4 . TRBV28 13 TGTGCCAGCAGTTTAACACCAGCGGGCATTCAGTACTTC CASSLTPAGIQYF
. TRBJ2-7 . TRBV15 15 TGTGCCACCAGCAGGAACAGGGGAGGTCCCTACGAGCAGTACTTC CATSRNRGGPYEQYF